This T cell receptor beta chain emerged from a study of cytomegalovirus exposure and HLA in healthy donors. Details on this clone: Its specificity is not known.

Study-wide findings and caveats: Three chains linked to CMV were shown in vitro to be specific for CMV antigens. Most TCRs appeared rarely, but some public TCRs recurred in many donors. Per published reports, the classifier diagnosed cytomegalovirus status with high specificity and sensitivity. Subsequent analysis revealed that first-cohort TCR clusters tended to co-occur in the roughly 120 validation repertoires.

Repertoires were generated with immunoSEQ multiplex PCR, while TCRdb's copy carries only in-frame clones and drops some. Among 130,000 or so clones listed, 89% were seen once. Material: PBMCs. This TCR derives from a young woman in good health and CMV-seronegative.

CDR3 in amino acids: CATSRSTMYGYTF. The CDR3 region has the DNA TGTGCCACCAGCAGAAGTACTATGTATGGCTACACCTTC. This sequence joins TRBV15 and TRBJ1-2; D gene uncertain. Germline V CDR1 and CDR2: LNHNV, YYDKDF (reference sequence). Trimming took off 2 bases at V and 5 bases at J, with 9 bases between the two ends. The CDR3 sequence is 13 residues long.